A single sample is the source of the 16 T cell receptor beta chains below, sequenced in a study of response to subunit inactivated influenza vaccine listed by TCRdb under 2018. Library prep was done by RT-PCR. Sequencing took place on an Illumina HiSeq 2500. Through fastp at Q25 and MiXCR, TCRdb rebuilt clones from the public reads, retaining in-frame beta chains. All rows with the same CDR3 protein become a single entry with the most common DNA and genes. Recorded for this sample are about 800,000 distinct CDR3 sequences; around 21% of them occurred a single time. 10% of the sample is in the top ten clones. Sequences were derived from PBMCs from blood, sampled 4 to 6 days after vaccination. Receptors were obtained from a man aged 45-65 years who received an inactivated influenza vaccine. Donor details come from another sample of the same person, matched by shared clones.

The rearrangement links TRBV7-8 to TRBJ2-5; TRBD1 might be the D (6 bases). V lost 4 bases and J 2 bases, leaving 17 bases between the germline ends. The CDR3 has 16 amino acids. The germline gives CDR1 SGHVS, CDR2 FQNEAQ. The CDR3 DNA is TGTGCCAGCAGCTGGAAGGACAGAGCATATCAAGAGACCCAGTACTTC. Translated: CASSWKDRAYQETQYF. Drawing the rest from reference TRBV7-8 and TRBJ2-5, the complete variable domain is GAGVSQSPRYKVAKRGQDVALRCDPISGHVSLFWYQQALGQGPEFLTYFQNEAQLDKSGLPSDRFFAERPEGSVSTLKIQRTQQEDSAVYLCASSWKDRAYQETQYFGPGTRLLVL.

This clonotype was counted a few times. The chain employs TRBV29-1 and TRBJ2-2, with D perhaps matching TRBD1 or TRBD2 (6 bases each). Between the trimmed V and J ends, which lost 7 bases and 8 bases, there was a span of 20 bases. CDR1 is SQVTM, CDR2 ANQGSEA, per germline. This CDR3 has 14 residues. The CDR3 region is CSAQTVRGAGELFF. DNA of the CDR3: TGCAGCGCCCAGACGGTTAGGGGGGCGGGGGAGCTGTTTTTT.

The gene calls are TRBV20-1 and TRBJ1-6; D may be TRBD1 (5 bases). The CDR3 length is 18 residues. Per the germline V gene, CDR1 is DFQATT and CDR2 is SNEGSKA (reference sequence). V gave up 5 bases and J gave up 0 bases, with 20 bases separating them. CDR3 bases: TGCAGTGCTCAGGGTGCCGGGGGTTGGATCTCCTATAATTCACCCCTCCACTTT. It is translated as CSAQGAGGWISYNSPLHF.

This clonotype was counted only a few times. The V and J genes are TRBV5-1 and TRBJ2-7; 8 bases are shared with TRBD1. Germline CDR1 SGHRS, CDR2 YFSETQ. CDR3 size: 15 residues. V dropped 4 bases and J dropped 3; count of bases not matched to a gene: 9. The CDR3 here is CASSPRTGSIYEQYF. The CDR3 DNA sequence: TGCGCCAGCAGCCCACGGACAGGGTCAATCTACGAGCAGTACTTC.

This clonotype was seen a few times. This sequence joins TRBV6-1 and TRBJ2-7; a weak D match, TRBD1 (6 bases). The CDR3 consists of 14 residues. V lost 5 bases, J lost 3 bases, and 14 bases lay in between. Per the germline V gene, CDR1 is MNHNS and CDR2 is SASEGT. The CDR3 is CASSKPGHFYEQYF. The DNA of the CDR3 is TGTGCCAGCAGTAAACCGGGACACTTCTACGAGCAGTACTTC.

The rearrangement links TRBV7-3 to TRBJ1-5; 8 bases line up with TRBD1. The germline gives CDR1 SGHTA, CDR2 FQGTGA. The CDR3 totals 17 residues. With 3 bases clipped from V and 0 bases from J, the junction kept 7 bases outside the gene matches. The CDR3 loop is CASSFGTGPSSNQPQHF. In nucleotides, the CDR3 is TGTGCCAGCAGCTTCGGGACAGGACCCTCTAGCAATCAGCCCCAGCATTTT. Full variable domain (outside the CDR3, taken from reference TRBV7-3 and TRBJ1-5): GAGVSQTPSNKVTEKGKYVELRCDPISGHTALYWYRQSLGQGPEFLIYFQGTGAADDSGLPNDRFFAVRPEGSVSTLKIQRTERGDSAVYLCASSFGTGPSSNQPQHFGDGTRLSIL.

The chain links TRBV6-4 to TRBJ2-5, with D uncertain. The V and J ends lost 0 bases and 7 bases respectively, with 9 bases between them. Germline V gives CDR1 MRHNA, CDR2 SNTAGT. The CDR3 runs 13 residues. The CDR3 bases are TGTGCCAGCAGTGACTCCCCTAGGGCGACCCAGTACTTC. Its protein product is CASSDSPRATQYF.

A few counts support this clonotype. The genes are TRBV20-1 and TRBJ2-1; TRBD2 might be the D (5 bases). Between the trimmed V and J ends, which lost 5 bases and 0 bases, there was a span of 11 bases. Looked up from germline, CDR1 is DFQATT and CDR2 is SNEGSKA (reference sequence). The CDR3 runs 14 residues. The chain's CDR3 is CSAGRRDSYNEQFF. The CDR3 coding sequence is TGCAGTGCTGGCCGTCGGGACTCCTACAATGAGCAGTTCTTC.

This clonotype was counted at least ten times. The chain couples TRBV6-2 or TRBV6-3 to TRBJ2-7; 12 nucleotides match TRBD1. The V and J ends lost 0 bases and 7 bases, in that order; junction bases with no gene match: 7. Germline V CDR1 and CDR2: MNHEY, SVGEGT. The CDR3 consists of 16 residues. The CDR3 loop is CASSYSPGQGAKEQYF. The DNA for the CDR3 is TGTGCCAGCAGTTACTCACCGGGACAGGGGGCGAAGGAGCAGTACTTC.

The CDR3 DNA follows: TGCGCCAGCAGCTCCGGACGGAACTACGAGCAGTACTTC. It specifies CASSSGRNYEQYF. This chain uses TRBV5-1 with TRBJ2-7, with D unresolved. CDR1 is SGHRS and CDR2 is YFSETQ in the germline V gene. The CDR3 runs 13 residues. V lost 3 bases, J lost 3 bases, and 10 bases lay in between.

This chain connects TRBV4-2 to TRBJ2-3, with 8 bases identical to TRBD1. The CDR3 spans 15 residues. Per germline, CDR1 LGHNA and CDR2 YNFKEQ. Germline trimming cut 3 bases from V and 4 bases from J; bases unmatched to any gene: 6. The CDR3 DNA follows: TGTGCCAGCAGCCAGAGACAGGGGATCGCAGATACGCAGTATTTT. Translation: CASSQRQGIADTQYF.

This clonotype has ten or more counts. V gene TRBV7-2 combines with J gene TRBJ1-6; tentative D call: TRBD1 (6 bases). Germline CDR1 is SGHTA and CDR2 is FQGNSA. The CDR3 length is 15 residues. Trimming shortened V by 7 bases and J by 6 bases, and 16 bases separated the two germline ends. CDR3 DNA: TGTGCCAGCACCTCGACACAGGGTCTTAATTCACCCCTCCACTTT. It yields the protein CASTSTQGLNSPLHF.

This clonotype was detected a few times. The chain uses TRBV7-9 and TRBJ2-2; D gene uncertain. The CDR3 covers 13 residues. V was cut by 1 base and J by 6 bases, with 6 bases left in between. CDR1 is SEHNR and CDR2 is FQNEAQ in the germline V gene (reference sequence). CDR3 in DNA: TGTGCCAGCAGCTTAGTTCCGGCCGGGGAGCTGTTTTTT. This encodes CASSLVPAGELFF.

This chain connects TRBV11-2 to TRBJ2-5; 7 nucleotides align to TRBD1. This CDR3 contains 16 residues. V lost 3 bases and J lost 5; bases outside the gene matches: 12. Germline loops: CDR1 SGHAT, CDR2 FQNNGV. The CDR3 loop reads CASSFRTGKRVETQYF. The CDR3 DNA sequence: TGTGCCAGCAGCTTTAGGACAGGAAAAAGGGTCGAGACCCAGTACTTC.

CDR3 in DNA: TGTGCCAGCAGCTTTCTCCTCGAGGGCGAGCAGTACTTC. The encoded protein is CASSFLLEGEQYF. The chain is built from TRBV7-2 and TRBJ2-7, with D perhaps matching TRBD2 (5 bases). The CDR3 is 13 amino acids. CDR1 and CDR2 (germline): SGHTA, FQGNSA. Trimming removed 3 bases at V and 6 bases at J, with 12 bases between. Combining the CDR3 with reference TRBV7-2 and TRBJ2-7 gives the whole variable domain GAGVSQSPSNKVTEKGKDVELRCDPISGHTALYWYRQSLGQGLEFLIYFQGNSAPDKSGLPSDRFSAERTGGSVSTLTIQRTQQEDSAVYLCASSFLLEGEQYFGPGTRLTVT.

This sequence joins TRBV9 and TRBJ1-6, with D hard to call. Per germline, CDR1 SGDLS and CDR2 YYNGEE. V dropped 4 bases and J dropped 7 bases, with 15 bases sitting between them. CDR3 length: 15 residues. The CDR3 DNA is TGTGCCAGCAGCTCCTCCCAAGCGGGGAATTCACCCCTCCACTTT. It encodes CASSSSQAGNSPLHF.